This TCR beta chain was sequenced in a study of blood T cell repertoires in COVID-19. Study in general: Researchers got acute and convalescent COVID-19 samples from the United States, Italy and Spain. Sample material is recorded as cDNA or gDNA derived from T cells, B-cell-depleted T cells, or PBMCs.

Per the authors' pipeline: Scientists estimated how many nucleated cells there were by amplifying reference gene primers. Only in-frame clones appear in the TCRdb table, and some are missing; sequencing was by immunoSEQ multiplex PCR. V, J and clone size are taken as reported in that table, and D and trimming were inferred from the DNA itself. The repertoire holds approximately 210,000 clones, approximately 90% seen once, with 9.5% to 13% in the top ten. The CDR3 has 13 residues. Germline V lookup: CDR1 GTSNPN, CDR2 SVGIG (reference sequence). Trimming stripped 3 bases from V and 0 bases from J, with 9 bases between. In Seattle, patients joined the study during active infection and were tracked longitudinally.

The source is a middle-aged man with COVID-19, enrolled during active disease. The specimen was peripheral blood. The chain combines TRBV30 with TRBJ2-7, with TRBD1 as a possible D gene (5 bases). The DNA for the CDR3 is TGTGCCTGGAGCTGGGGCGACTCCTACGAGCAGTACTTC. Its translation is CAWSWGDSYEQYF.